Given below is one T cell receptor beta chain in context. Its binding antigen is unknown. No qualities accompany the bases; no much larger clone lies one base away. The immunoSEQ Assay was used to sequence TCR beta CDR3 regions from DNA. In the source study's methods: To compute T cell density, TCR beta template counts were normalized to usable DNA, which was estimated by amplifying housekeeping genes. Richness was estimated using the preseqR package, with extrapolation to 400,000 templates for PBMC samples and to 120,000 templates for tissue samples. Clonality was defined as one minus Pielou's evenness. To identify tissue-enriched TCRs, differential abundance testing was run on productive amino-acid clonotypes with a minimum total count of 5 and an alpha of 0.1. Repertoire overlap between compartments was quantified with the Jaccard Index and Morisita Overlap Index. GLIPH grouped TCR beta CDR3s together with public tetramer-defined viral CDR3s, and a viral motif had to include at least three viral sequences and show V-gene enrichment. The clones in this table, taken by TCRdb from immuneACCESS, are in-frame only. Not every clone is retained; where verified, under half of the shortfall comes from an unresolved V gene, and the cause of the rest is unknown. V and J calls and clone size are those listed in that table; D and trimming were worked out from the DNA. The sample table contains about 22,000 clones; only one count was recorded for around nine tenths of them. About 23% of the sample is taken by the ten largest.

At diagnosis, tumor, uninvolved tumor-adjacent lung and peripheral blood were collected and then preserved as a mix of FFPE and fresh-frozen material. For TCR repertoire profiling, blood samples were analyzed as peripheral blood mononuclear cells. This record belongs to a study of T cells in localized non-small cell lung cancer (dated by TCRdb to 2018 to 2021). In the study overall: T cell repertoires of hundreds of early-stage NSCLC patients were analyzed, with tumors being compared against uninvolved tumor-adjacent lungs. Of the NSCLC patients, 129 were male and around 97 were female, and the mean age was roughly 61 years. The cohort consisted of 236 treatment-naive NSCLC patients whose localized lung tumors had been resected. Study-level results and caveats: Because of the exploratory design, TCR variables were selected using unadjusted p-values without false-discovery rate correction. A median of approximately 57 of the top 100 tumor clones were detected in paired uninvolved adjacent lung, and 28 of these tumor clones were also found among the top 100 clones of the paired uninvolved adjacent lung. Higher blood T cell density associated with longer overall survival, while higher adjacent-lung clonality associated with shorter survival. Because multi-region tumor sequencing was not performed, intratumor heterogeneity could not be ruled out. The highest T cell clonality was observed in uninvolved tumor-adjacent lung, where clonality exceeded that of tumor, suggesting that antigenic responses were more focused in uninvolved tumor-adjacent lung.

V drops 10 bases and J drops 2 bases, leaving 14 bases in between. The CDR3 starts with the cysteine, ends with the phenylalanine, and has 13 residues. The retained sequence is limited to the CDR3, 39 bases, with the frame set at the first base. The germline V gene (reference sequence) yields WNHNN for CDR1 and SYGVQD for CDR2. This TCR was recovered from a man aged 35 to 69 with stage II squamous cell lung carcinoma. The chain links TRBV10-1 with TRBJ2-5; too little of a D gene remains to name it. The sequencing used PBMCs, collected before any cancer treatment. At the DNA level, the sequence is TGCGCCACAAACTCTGGGCATCAAGAGACCCAGTACTTC. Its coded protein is CATNSGHQETQYF.